These T cell receptor beta chains were read from a single sample in a study of T cells in Graves' hyperthyroidism and ophthalmopathy. TCRdb re-called the multiplex PCR reads with MiXCR, one entry per CDR3 protein. The sample lists around 440,000 distinct CDR3 sequences, approximately 14% occurring once. The sequenced sample was blood. The receptors here all came from a woman younger than 35 with Graves' hyperthyroidism. The CDR3 runs from the conserved cysteine through the conserved F or W. The order of the fields is CDR3 DNA, CDR3 protein, J gene, D gene, V gene, clone size. A D gene is named only where the DNA matches it firmly. Size values are once, few and many counts, or a class for expanded clones, and some rows have none.

DNA: TGCGCCAGCAGCTTGGGTGAGATCTACAATGAGCAGTTCTTC
CDR3: CASSLGEIYNEQFF
J: TRBJ2-1
D: -
V: TRBV5-1
size: many

DNA: TGTGCCAGCAGCCGACGCGGCGGGTCGAGCACAGATACGCAGTATTTT
CDR3: CASSRRGGSSTDTQYF
J: TRBJ2-3
D: -
V: TRBV12-3/TRBV12-4
size: many

DNA: TGTGCCAGCACCGATACCCCCCAGCGGGAGAACAATGAGCAGTTCTTC
CDR3: CASTDTPQRENNEQFF
J: TRBJ2-1
D: TRBD2
V: TRBV27
size: -

DNA: TGTGCCAGCAGCTTAGGTCCCGGGGGCTACGAGCAGTACTTC
CDR3: CASSLGPGGYEQYF
J: TRBJ2-7
D: -
V: TRBV7-2
size: many

DNA: TGTGCCAGCAGTCACCACAGGAATGGAGCTTTCTTT
CDR3: CASSHHRNGAFF
J: TRBJ1-1
D: -
V: TRBV7-2
size: -

DNA: TGTGCCAGCAGCCCACGGGCACGCTACAATGAGCAGTTCTTC
CDR3: CASSPRARYNEQFF
J: TRBJ2-1
D: -
V: TRBV9
size: few

DNA: TGTGCCAGCAGCCCCAGGTACCCGAAGGATGAGCAGTTCTTC
CDR3: CASSPRYPKDEQFF
J: TRBJ2-1
D: -
V: TRBV14
size: many

DNA: TGTGCCAGCAGTCAGAGGGCGGGGAACACCATATATTTT
CDR3: CASSQRAGNTIYF
J: TRBJ1-3
D: -
V: TRBV7-2
size: few

DNA: TGTGCCAGCAGCCCGCCATACACAGATACGCAGTATTTT
CDR3: CASSPPYTDTQYF
J: TRBJ2-3
D: -
V: TRBV28
size: few

DNA: TGTGCCAGCAGCCGCCCCGAGACTAGCGGGGGCTTGACCGGGGAGCTGTTTTTT
CDR3: CASSRPETSGGLTGELFF
J: TRBJ2-2
D: TRBD2
V: TRBV2
size: -

DNA: TGCAGTGCTTGGACTAGCGGGGGCCGTAGCTCCTACAATGAGCAGTTCTTC
CDR3: CSAWTSGGRSSYNEQFF
J: TRBJ2-1
D: TRBD2
V: TRBV20-1
size: few

DNA: TGTGCCAGCAGTTACTCATCCTCAACCTACTACGAGCAGTACTTC
CDR3: CASSYSSSTYYEQYF
J: TRBJ2-7
D: -
V: TRBV6-2/TRBV6-3
size: many

DNA: TGTGCCACCAGCAGGGGCCCTCTGTATCCGAATGAAAAACTGTTTTTT
CDR3: CATSRGPLYPNEKLFF
J: TRBJ1-4
D: -
V: TRBV15
size: once

DNA: TGTGCCAGCAGTGGGTGGGCCGGCACAGATACGCAGTATTTT
CDR3: CASSGWAGTDTQYF
J: TRBJ2-3
D: -
V: TRBV2
size: few

DNA: TGCAGTGCTAGGGGTTTTATATCCGGACAGCCCCAGCATTTT
CDR3: CSARGFISGQPQHF
J: TRBJ1-5
D: -
V: TRBV20-1
size: -

DNA: TGCGCCAGCAGCCGGGACCGAACTCCCCCATCGGCAGGGGTTGGCTACACCTTC
CDR3: CASSRDRTPPSAGVGYTF
J: TRBJ1-2
D: -
V: TRBV4-1
size: -

DNA: TGTGCCAGCAGTTCCCCAGGGAAATATGGCTACACCTTC
CDR3: CASSSPGKYGYTF
J: TRBJ1-2
D: -
V: TRBV7-9
size: many

DNA: TGTGCCAGCAGCTCCACCACTCCCAAGGGTCTGACCTACAATGAGCAGTTCTTC
CDR3: CASSSTTPKGLTYNEQFF
J: TRBJ2-1
D: -
V: TRBV5-4
size: -

DNA: TGTGCCACCGGGACGGATTATGGCTACACCTTC
CDR3: CATGTDYGYTF
J: TRBJ1-2
D: -
V: TRBV24-1
size: many

DNA: TGTGCCAGCCTAATGGTGATGAACACTGAAGCTTTCTTT
CDR3: CASLMVMNTEAFF
J: TRBJ1-1
D: -
V: TRBV6-1
size: -

DNA: TGTGCCAGCAGTTTTCGGGGGGCGGCGGGAAACACCATATATTTT
CDR3: CASSFRGAAGNTIYF
J: TRBJ1-3
D: -
V: TRBV12-3/TRBV12-4
size: few

DNA: TGTGCCAGCAGTCCTTTCGACACAGATACGCAGTATTTT
CDR3: CASSPFDTDTQYF
J: TRBJ2-3
D: -
V: TRBV27
size: many

DNA: TGTGCCAGCACCCTAGGGAGGGCGGACACTGAAGCTTTCTTT
CDR3: CASTLGRADTEAFF
J: TRBJ1-1
D: -
V: TRBV7-8
size: many

DNA: TGCGCCAGCAGCTTGCAGTACACCGGGGAGCTGTTTTTT
CDR3: CASSLQYTGELFF
J: TRBJ2-2
D: -
V: TRBV12-3/TRBV12-4
size: many

DNA: TGTGCCAGCAGTTACTCAGGGCGGAATGAGCAGTTCTTC
CDR3: CASSYSGRNEQFF
J: TRBJ2-1
D: -
V: TRBV6-5
size: many

DNA: TGCGCCAGCAGCTTGAATCCGGGACTAGCGGGGGGGCCTCCAGATACGCAGTATTTT
CDR3: CASSLNPGLAGGPPDTQYF
J: TRBJ2-3
D: TRBD2
V: TRBV5-1
size: few

DNA: TGTGCCACCAGTGGAGGACAGGCGGCGAGCTACACCTTC
CDR3: CATSGGQAASYTF
J: TRBJ1-2
D: TRBD1
V: TRBV24-1
size: -